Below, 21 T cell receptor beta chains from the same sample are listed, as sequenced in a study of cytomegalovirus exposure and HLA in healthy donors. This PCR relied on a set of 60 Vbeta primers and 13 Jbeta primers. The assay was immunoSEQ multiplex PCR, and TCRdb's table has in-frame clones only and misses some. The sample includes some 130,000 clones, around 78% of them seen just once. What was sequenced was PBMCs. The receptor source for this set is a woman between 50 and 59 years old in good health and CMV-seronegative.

CDR3: CASSRSGGTDTQYF. In nucleotides, the CDR3 is TGTGCCAGCAGTCGTAGCGGGGGCACAGATACGCAGTATTTT. This chain uses TRBV7-9 with TRBJ2-3; 8 bases agree with TRBD2. The CDR3 runs to 14 residues. The trim removed 6 bases at V and 1 base at J, leaving 3 bases unmatched. Germline CDR1 reads SEHNR; CDR2 reads FQNEAQ (reference sequence).

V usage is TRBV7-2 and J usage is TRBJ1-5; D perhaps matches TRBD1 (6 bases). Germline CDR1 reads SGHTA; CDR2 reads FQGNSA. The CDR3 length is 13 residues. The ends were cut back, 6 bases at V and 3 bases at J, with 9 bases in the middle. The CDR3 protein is CASRQGTNQPQHF. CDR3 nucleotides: TGTGCCAGCAGGCAGGGGACCAATCAGCCCCAGCATTTT.

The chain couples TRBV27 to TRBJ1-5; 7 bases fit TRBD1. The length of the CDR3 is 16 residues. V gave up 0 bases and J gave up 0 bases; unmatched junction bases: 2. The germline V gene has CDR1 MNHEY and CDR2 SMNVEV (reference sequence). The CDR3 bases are TGTGCCAGCAGTTTATCGGGGACAGTTAGCAATCAGCCCCAGCATTTT. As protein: CASSLSGTVSNQPQHF.

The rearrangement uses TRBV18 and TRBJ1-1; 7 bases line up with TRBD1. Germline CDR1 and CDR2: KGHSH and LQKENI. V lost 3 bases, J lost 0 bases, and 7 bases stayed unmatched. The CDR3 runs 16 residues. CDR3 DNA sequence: TGTGCCAGCTCACCTCCCCCGGGACAGATGAACACTGAAGCTTTCTTT. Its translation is CASSPPPGQMNTEAFF.

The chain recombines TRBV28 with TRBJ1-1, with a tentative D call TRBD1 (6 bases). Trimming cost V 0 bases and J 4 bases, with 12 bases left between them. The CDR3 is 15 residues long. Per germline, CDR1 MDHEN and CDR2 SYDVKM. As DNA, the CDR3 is TGTGCCAGCAGTTTATGGGGGGGAGGGGGCACTGAAGCTTTCTTT. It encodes CASSLWGGGGTEAFF.

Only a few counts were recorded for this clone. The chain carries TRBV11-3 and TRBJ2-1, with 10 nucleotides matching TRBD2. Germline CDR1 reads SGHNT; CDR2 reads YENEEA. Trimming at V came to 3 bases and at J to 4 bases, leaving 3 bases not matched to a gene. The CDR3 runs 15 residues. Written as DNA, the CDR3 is TGTGCCAGCAGCTTTGGACTAGCGGCTTACAATGAGCAGTTCTTC. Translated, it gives CASSFGLAAYNEQFF.

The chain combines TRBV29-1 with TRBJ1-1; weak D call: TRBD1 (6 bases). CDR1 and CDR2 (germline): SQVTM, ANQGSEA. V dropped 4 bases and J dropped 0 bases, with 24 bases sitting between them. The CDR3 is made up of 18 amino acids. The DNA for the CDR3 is TGCAGCGTTGTAGGGAGATCCAGGGAACAGGGCATGAACACTGAAGCTTTCTTT. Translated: CSVVGRSREQGMNTEAFF.

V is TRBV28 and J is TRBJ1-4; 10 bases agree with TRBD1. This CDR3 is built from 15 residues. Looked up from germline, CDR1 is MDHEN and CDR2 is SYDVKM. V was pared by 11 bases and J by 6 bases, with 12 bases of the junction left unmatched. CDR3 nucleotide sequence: TGTGCCGGGGGACAGGGGAATGGGAGGGATGAAAAACTGTTTTTT. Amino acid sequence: CAGGQGNGRDEKLFF.

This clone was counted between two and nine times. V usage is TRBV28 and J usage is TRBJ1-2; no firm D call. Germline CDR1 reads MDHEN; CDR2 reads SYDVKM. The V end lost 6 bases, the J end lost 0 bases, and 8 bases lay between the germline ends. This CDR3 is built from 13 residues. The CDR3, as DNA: TGTGCCAGCAGGGAGACCGCTAACTATGGCTACACCTTC. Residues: CASRETANYGYTF.

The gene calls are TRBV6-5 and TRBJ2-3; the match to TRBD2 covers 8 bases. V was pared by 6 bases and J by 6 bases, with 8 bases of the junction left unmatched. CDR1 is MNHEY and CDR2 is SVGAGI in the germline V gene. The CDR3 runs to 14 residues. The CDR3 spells CASRSPGGDDTQYF. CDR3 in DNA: TGTGCCAGCAGGTCCCCGGGGGGGGACGATACGCAGTATTTT.

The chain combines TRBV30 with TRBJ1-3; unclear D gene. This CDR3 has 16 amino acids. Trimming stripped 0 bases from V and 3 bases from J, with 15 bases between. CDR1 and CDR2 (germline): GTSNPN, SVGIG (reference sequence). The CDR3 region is CAWSVIGERVGNTIYF. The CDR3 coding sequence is TGTGCCTGGAGTGTAATCGGGGAGAGAGTTGGAAACACCATATATTTT.

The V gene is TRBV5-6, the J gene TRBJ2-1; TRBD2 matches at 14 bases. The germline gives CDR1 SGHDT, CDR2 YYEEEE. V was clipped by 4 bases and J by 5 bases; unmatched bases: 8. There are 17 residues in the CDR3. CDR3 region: CASSMTSGRGLNNEQFF. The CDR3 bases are TGTGCCAGCAGCATGACTAGCGGGAGGGGTCTTAACAATGAGCAGTTCTTC.

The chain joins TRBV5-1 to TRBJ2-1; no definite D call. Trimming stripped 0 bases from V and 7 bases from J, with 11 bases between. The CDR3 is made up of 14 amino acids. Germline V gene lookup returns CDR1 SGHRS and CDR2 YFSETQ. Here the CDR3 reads CASSLDWSLNEQFF. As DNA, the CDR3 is TGCGCCAGCAGCTTGGATTGGAGTTTGAATGAGCAGTTCTTC.

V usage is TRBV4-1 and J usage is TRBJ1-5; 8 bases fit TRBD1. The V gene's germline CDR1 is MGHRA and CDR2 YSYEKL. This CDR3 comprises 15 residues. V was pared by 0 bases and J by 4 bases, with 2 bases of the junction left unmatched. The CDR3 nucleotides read TGCGCCAGCAGCCAAGAACAGGGGGGAAATCAGCCCCAGCATTTT. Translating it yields CASSQEQGGNQPQHF.

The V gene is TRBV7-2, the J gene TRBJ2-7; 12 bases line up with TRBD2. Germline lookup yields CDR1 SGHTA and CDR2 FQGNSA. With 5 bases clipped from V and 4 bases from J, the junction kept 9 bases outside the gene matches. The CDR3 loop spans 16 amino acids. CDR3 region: CASSPLLAGGSYEQYF. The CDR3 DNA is TGTGCCAGCAGCCCCCTACTAGCGGGAGGTTCTTACGAGCAGTACTTC.

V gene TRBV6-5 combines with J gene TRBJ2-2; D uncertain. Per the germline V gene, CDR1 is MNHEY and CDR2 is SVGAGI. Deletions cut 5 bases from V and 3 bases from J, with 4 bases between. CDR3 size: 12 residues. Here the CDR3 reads CASSGYTGELFF. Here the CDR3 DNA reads TGTGCCAGCAGTGGCTACACCGGGGAGCTGTTTTTT.

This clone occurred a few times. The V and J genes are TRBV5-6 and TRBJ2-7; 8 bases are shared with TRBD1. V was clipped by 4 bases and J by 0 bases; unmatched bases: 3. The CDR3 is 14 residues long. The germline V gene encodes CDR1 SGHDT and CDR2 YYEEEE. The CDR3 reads CASSRDRSSYEQYF. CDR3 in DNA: TGTGCCAGCAGCCGGGACAGGAGCTCCTACGAGCAGTACTTC.

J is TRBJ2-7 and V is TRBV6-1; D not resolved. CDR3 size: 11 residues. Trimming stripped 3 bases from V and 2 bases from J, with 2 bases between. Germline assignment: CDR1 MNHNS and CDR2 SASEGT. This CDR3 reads CASSDTYEQYF. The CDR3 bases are TGTGCCAGCAGTGACACCTACGAGCAGTACTTC.

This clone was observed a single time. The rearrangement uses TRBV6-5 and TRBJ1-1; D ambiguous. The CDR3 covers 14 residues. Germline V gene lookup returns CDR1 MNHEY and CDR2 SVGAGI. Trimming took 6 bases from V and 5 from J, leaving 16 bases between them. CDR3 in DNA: TGTGCCAGCAGCCAGCGTGCCGCGGGAACTGAAGCTTTCTTT. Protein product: CASSQRAAGTEAFF.

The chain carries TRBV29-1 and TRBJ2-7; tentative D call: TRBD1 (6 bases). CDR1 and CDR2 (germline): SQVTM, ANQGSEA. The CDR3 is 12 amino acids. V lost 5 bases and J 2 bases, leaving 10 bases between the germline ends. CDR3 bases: TGCAGCGTTCTAAGGGGGACCTACGAGCAGTACTTC. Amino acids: CSVLRGTYEQYF.

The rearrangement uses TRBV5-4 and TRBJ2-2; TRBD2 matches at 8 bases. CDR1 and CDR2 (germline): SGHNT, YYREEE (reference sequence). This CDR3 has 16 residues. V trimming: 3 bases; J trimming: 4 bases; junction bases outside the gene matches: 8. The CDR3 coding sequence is TGTGCCAGCAGCTGGGTGTCCAGCGGGGGCACCGGGGAGCTGTTTTTT. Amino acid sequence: CASSWVSSGGTGELFF.